Below are 9 T cell receptor beta chains sequenced from a single sample in a study of beta chain features in type 1 diabetes. Study conclusions and caveats: There was a moderate but significant shortening of TCRB CDR3s in all four CD4+ subsets of Type 1 diabetes patients.

Their cognate antigens are unknown. As every portion of the isolated RNA was reverse transcribed, the sequencing read expressed TCRB transcripts. Profiling relied on immunoSEQ multiplex PCR, and the TCRdb table lists in-frame clones only, not all of them. The sample carries hundreds of thousands of clones, about 11% recorded once. The specimen was naive CD4+ T cells from blood. These receptors all come from a man aged 25 to 40 with type 1 diabetes.

This clone was seen only a few times. The chain joins TRBV5-4 to TRBJ2-7; D ambiguous. The CDR3 is made up of 14 amino acids. The germline V gene encodes CDR1 SGHNT and CDR2 YYREEE (reference sequence). The V end lost 1 base, the J end lost 7 bases, and 15 bases lay between the germline ends. The CDR3 sequence: CASSLNPSTWEQYF. CDR3 DNA: TGTGCCAGCAGCTTGAATCCCTCTACTTGGGAGCAGTACTTC. Looking up the rest from reference TRBV5-4 and TRBJ2-7 gives the full variable domain: ETGVTQSPTHLIKTRGQQVTLRCSSQSGHNTVSWYQQALGQGPQFIFQYYREEENGRGNFPPRFSGLQFPNYSSELNVNALELDDSALYLCASSLNPSTWEQYFGPGTRLTVT.

The chain joins TRBV18 to TRBJ2-1; D is perhaps TRBD2 (5 bases). The CDR3 contains 14 residues. Germline values: CDR1 KGHSH, CDR2 LQKENI. The ends were cut back, 1 base at V and 3 bases at J, with 7 bases in the middle. CDR3 in amino acids: CASSPRENYNEQFF. The CDR3 DNA reads TGTGCCAGCTCACCACGGGAGAACTACAATGAGCAGTTCTTC.

This clone was counted only a few times. The rearrangement uses TRBV2 and TRBJ2-7; possible D gene TRBD1, 5 bases. CDR1 and CDR2 from the germline V gene are SNHLY and FYNNEI. V lost 5 bases, J lost 6 bases, and 17 bases lay in between. The CDR3 runs 14 residues. This chain's CDR3 is CASSSVQGVGEQYF. The CDR3, as DNA: TGTGCCAGCAGTTCCGTGCAGGGTGTCGGCGAGCAGTACTTC.

The chain couples TRBV23-1 to TRBJ1-1, with D uncertain. TRBV23-1 is reported as an ORF; its role is uncertain. This CDR3 is 14 amino acids long. V lost 0 bases and J 4 bases, leaving 9 bases between the germline ends. The CDR3 spells CASSQSNGFTEAFF. CDR3 DNA sequence: TGCGCCAGCAGTCAATCGAACGGGTTCACTGAAGCTTTCTTT.

This clone occurred a few times. This sequence joins TRBV7-2 and TRBJ2-7; TRBD1 matches 10 bases. The CDR3 is made up of 15 amino acids. Germline V gene lookup returns CDR1 SGHTA and CDR2 FQGNSA. V shed 5 bases and J 2 bases; nucleotides not matched to a gene: 6. The CDR3 DNA is TGTGCCAGCAGCGCCGACAGGGGGCCCACCTACGAGCAGTACTTC. It specifies CASSADRGPTYEQYF.

This rearrangement joins TRBV5-4 to TRBJ2-3, with 12 bases lining up with TRBD2. Germline V gene data show CDR1 as SGHNT and CDR2 as YYREEE (reference sequence). After removal of 2 bases from V and 5 bases from J, the junction contained 3 bases not matched to a gene. The CDR3 sequence is 15 residues long. CDR3 loop: CASSFGLAGRDTQYF. Here the CDR3 DNA reads TGTGCCAGCAGCTTCGGACTAGCGGGGCGAGATACGCAGTATTTT.

The genes are TRBV6-6 and TRBJ2-2; TRBD2 agrees at 8 bases. The junction had 8 bases not matched to a gene; V was cut back by 8 bases and J by 0 bases. The CDR3 extends over 16 amino acids. The V gene's germline CDR1 is MNHNY and CDR2 SVGAGI (reference sequence). The CDR3 DNA is TGTGCCAGCGTTCCCGGGGGGGTAGCGAACACCGGGGAGCTGTTTTTT. As protein: CASVPGGVANTGELFF.

This clone was seen more than once but under ten times. This chain uses TRBV11-2 with TRBJ2-1, with D possibly being TRBD2 (5 bases). The CDR3 is 16 amino acids. The germline V and J ends were trimmed by 1 base and 12 bases, with 22 bases remaining between them. Germline CDR1 SGHAT, CDR2 FQNNGV. CDR3 nucleotide sequence: TGTGCCAGCAGCTTAGGGGCTAGCCCCCTCGAACGGGGGCAGTTCTTC. It translates to CASSLGASPLERGQFF.

This chain connects TRBV27 to TRBJ1-6; D remains unclear. The CDR3 totals 15 residues. Germline V gives CDR1 MNHEY, CDR2 SMNVEV (reference sequence). The V end lost 5 bases, the J end lost 8 bases, and 16 bases lay between the germline ends. The CDR3 nucleotides are TGTGCCAGCAGTCTACTCACACGCGGCTATTCACCCCTCCACTTT. This translates into CASSLLTRGYSPLHF.